What follows describes a single T cell receptor beta chain. From germline, CDR1 is SGHNT and CDR2 YYREEE (reference sequence). With 4 bases clipped from V and 4 bases from J, the junction kept 3 bases outside the gene matches. CDR3 length: 13 residues. This specimen belongs to a study of T-cell reconstitution after alpha-beta-depleted transplantation in children. This sample's TCRbeta library carried unique molecular identifier barcodes. In TCRdb, the PCR reads were re-called with MiXCR into one record per CDR3 protein. The sample lists 100,000 or so distinct CDR3 sequences, roughly an eighth occurring once.

The receptor was derived from a human donor who donated a stem cell graft to a child with inherited bone marrow failure. This chain uses TRBV5-4 with TRBJ1-1; 8 positions agree with TRBD1. The specimen was PBMCs from the stem cell graft donor, collected from the stem cell graft. The CDR3: CASSVRGPTEAFF. For the CDR3, the DNA is TGTGCCAGCAGCGTCAGGGGGCCCACTGAAGCTTTCTTT.